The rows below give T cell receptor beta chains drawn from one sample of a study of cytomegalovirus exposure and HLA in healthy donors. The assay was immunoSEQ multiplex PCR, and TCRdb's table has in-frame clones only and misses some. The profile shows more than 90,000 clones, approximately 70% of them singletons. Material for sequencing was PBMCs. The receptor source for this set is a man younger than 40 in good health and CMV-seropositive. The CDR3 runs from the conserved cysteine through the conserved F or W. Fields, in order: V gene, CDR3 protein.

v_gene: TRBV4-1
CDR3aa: CASSQESGLAGARTEQYF

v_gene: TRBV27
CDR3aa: CASSLGRLNYGYTF

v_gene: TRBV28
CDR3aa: CASSLTGDFYGYTF

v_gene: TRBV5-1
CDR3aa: CASSLASGGREQYF

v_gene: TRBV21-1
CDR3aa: CASSNNRGLGSTDTQYF

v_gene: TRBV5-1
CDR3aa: CASSLVRNRVGPAFF

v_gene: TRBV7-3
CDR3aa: CASSPQSGGTDTQYF

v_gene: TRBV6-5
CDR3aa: CASSYLQGNSPLHF

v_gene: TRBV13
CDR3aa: CASSPTLGTGGHYGYTF

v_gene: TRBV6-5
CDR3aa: CASRQGAGLGGGYTF

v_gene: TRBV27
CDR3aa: CASSSQGDRLYNSPLHF

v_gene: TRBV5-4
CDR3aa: CASSLLAVGETQYF

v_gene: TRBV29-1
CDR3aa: CSVAGSPSSYNEQFF

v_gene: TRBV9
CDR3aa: CASSTSGTNNEQFF

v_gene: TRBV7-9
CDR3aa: CASSPPGQNQPQHF

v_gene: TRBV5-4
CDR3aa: CASSDLQFYGYTF

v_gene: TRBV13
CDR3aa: CASSPRRDIQYF

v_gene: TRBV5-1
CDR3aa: CASSPGRGSGANVLTF

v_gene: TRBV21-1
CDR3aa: CASSKVTGTGGGYNEQFF

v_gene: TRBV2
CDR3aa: CASSEDTTSTNYGYTF

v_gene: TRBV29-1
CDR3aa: CSVSSSGGAGETQYF

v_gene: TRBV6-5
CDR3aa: CASSYSYRGAYGYTF

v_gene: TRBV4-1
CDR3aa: CASSPLQTSGETDTQYF

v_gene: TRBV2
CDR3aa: CASSVGGGSYEQYF

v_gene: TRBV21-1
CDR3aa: CASSKALGDRGRQETQYF

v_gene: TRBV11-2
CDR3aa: CASSLSTGGGMTDTQYF

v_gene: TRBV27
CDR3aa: CASSLSDRDTQYF

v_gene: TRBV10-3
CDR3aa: CAISAGTGGKSSGNTIYF

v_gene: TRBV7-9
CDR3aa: CASSERDRTNIQYF

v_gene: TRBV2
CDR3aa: CASSIGRGYEQYF

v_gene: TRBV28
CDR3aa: CASMKGQGAPTQYF

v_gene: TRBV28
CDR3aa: CASRGQHHTEAFF

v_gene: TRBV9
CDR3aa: CASTGGQGRPTGSGNTIYF

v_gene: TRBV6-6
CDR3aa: CASSGGESYEQYF

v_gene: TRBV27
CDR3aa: CASSLSGRVPALGGNTIYF

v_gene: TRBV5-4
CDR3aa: CASSLGGWGGAPSPLHF

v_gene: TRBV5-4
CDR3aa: CASSVSGGSSYEQYF

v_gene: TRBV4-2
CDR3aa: CASSQDQGQGGSNQPQHF

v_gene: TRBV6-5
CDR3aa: CASGSAPSGGDEQYF

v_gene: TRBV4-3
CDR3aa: CASSQDHSYGYTF

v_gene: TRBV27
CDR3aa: CASSLSISGVRSYNEQFF

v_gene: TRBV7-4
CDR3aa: CASSLYRYCMADQPQHF

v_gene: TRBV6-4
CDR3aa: CASSVQTGHYTYEQYF